This T cell receptor beta chain was sequenced during a study of CD8+CD57+ T cells in acquired aplastic anemia. Turning to the study itself: Sorted CD4+ and CD8+ cells yielded roughly 3.5 ug of DNA on average. General study results and limits: The number of CD8+ CDR3 sequences shared by patients and controls was twenty-nine.

The template for TCR beta VDJ and CDR3 sequence profiling was genomic DNA. TCRdb independently ran MiXCR on the reads; one entry per CDR3 protein. The sample records about 220,000 distinct CDR3 sequences, approximately 45% being singletons. Comment on this clonotype: No antigen is known for it.

The CDR3 covers 18 residues. Trimming removed 5 bases from V and 4 bases from J, with 25 bases in between. Per germline, CDR1 SGHNT and CDR2 YYREEE (reference sequence). Those patients picked for sequencing had displayed CD8+CD57+ cell expansion on flow cytometry. The diagnosis in all patients was severe acquired aplastic anemia. No therapy had been given to the patients at the time of blood sampling. The TCR was taken from a human donor with aplastic anemia. The sample taken for sequencing was sorted CD4+, CD8+, or CD8+CD57+ T cells (not recorded which) from PBMCs. V and J are TRBV5-4 and TRBJ2-1; D is perhaps TRBD2 (6 bases). The CDR3 sequence: CASSPPPTGREWYNEQFF. The CDR3 DNA sequence: TGTGCCAGCAGTCCGCCCCCAACGGGACGGGAGTGGTACAATGAGCAGTTCTTC.